These 10 T cell receptor beta chains share one sample of origin, sequenced in a study of control samples from healthy donors and cancer patients. Data came from immunoSEQ multiplex PCR; TCRdb stores just in-frame clones and leaves some out. Among about 25,000 clones listed, about 82% were seen once. The sample was PBMCs. The receptors derive from a woman aged 55-70 years with head and neck cancer.

The chain combines TRBV24-1 with TRBJ2-7; 7 bases line up with TRBD1. With 2 bases clipped from V and 6 bases from J, the junction kept 12 bases outside the gene matches. This CDR3 spans 16 amino acids. Germline loops: CDR1 KGHDR, CDR2 SFDVKD. Here the CDR3 DNA reads TGTGCCACCAGTGATTCCTGGACAGGACGAACCCTCGAGCAGTACTTC. It is translated as CATSDSWTGRTLEQYF.

The chain couples TRBV18 to TRBJ2-7, with 8 nucleotides matching TRBD2. V lost 0 bases and J lost 1; bases outside the gene matches: 2. The CDR3 sequence is 15 residues long. The germline gives CDR1 KGHSH, CDR2 LQKENI. CDR3 sequence reads: CASSPPLAGSYEQYF. The CDR3 bases are TGTGCCAGCTCACCACCGTTAGCGGGATCCTACGAGCAGTACTTC.

V and J are TRBV7-9 and TRBJ1-1; unclear D gene. Germline CDR1 SEHNR, CDR2 FQNEAQ (reference sequence). There are 12 residues in the CDR3. Between the trimmed V and J ends, which lost 4 bases and 10 bases, there was a span of 13 bases. This chain's CDR3 is CASSSGEALAFF. CDR3 bases: TGTGCCAGCAGCTCCGGCGAGGCCCTAGCTTTCTTT.

The J gene is TRBJ1-2, the V gene TRBV7-8, with a possible D match to TRBD1 (5 bases). V gave up 5 bases and J gave up 7 bases, with 17 bases separating them. The CDR3 is made up of 14 amino acids. CDR1 and CDR2 (germline): SGHVS, FQNEAQ. The CDR3, as DNA: TGTGCCAGCAGCCCTCAGGGTTCGGGCTCTGGCTACACCTTC. This translates into CASSPQGSGSGYTF.

The rearrangement links TRBV11-1 to TRBJ2-7; D unclear. The CDR3 spans 12 residues. Trimming pared 5 bases from V and 6 bases from J, leaving 11 bases between. CDR1 is SGHAT and CDR2 is FQDESV in the germline V gene (reference sequence). This chain's CDR3 is CASSPRNGEQYF. The DNA of the CDR3 is TGTGCCAGCAGCCCTAGAAATGGCGAGCAGTACTTC.

The chain employs TRBV6-5 and TRBJ1-4, with 9 bases that match TRBD1. This CDR3 is 15 amino acids long. Germline trimming cut 2 bases from V and 10 bases from J; bases unmatched to any gene: 8. Germline values: CDR1 MNHEY, CDR2 SVGAGI. Here the CDR3 reads CASSYATGGAGKLFF. The CDR3 DNA reads TGTGCCAGCAGTTACGCAACAGGGGGCGCGGGAAAACTGTTTTTT.

This clone was found once. The chain recombines TRBV5-5 with TRBJ2-7; tentatively, D is TRBD1 (6 bases). The CDR3 has 13 residues. V was cut by 1 base and J by 4 bases, with 9 bases left in between. CDR1 and CDR2 from the germline V gene are SGHKS and YYEKEE (reference sequence). This CDR3 is CASSLPQGYEQYF. DNA for the CDR3: TGTGCCAGCAGCTTGCCACAGGGTTACGAGCAGTACTTC.

The rearrangement uses TRBV18 and TRBJ2-4; TRBD1 matches at 9 bases. This CDR3 spans 12 amino acids. V trimming: 4 bases; J trimming: 16 bases; junction bases outside the gene matches: 8. Germline V gene sequence: CDR1 KGHSH, CDR2 LQKENI. This CDR3 is CASSQTGGTNYF. The DNA of the CDR3 is TGTGCCAGCTCACAGACAGGGGGGACAAATTACTTC.

The CDR3 DNA is TGTGCCAGCAGCTTAACTTCAGGGACCGGGGAGCTGTTTTTT. Protein: CASSLTSGTGELFF. The V and J genes are TRBV7-3 and TRBJ2-2; possibly TRBD1 for D (5 bases). The germline V gene has CDR1 SGHTA and CDR2 FQGTGA. The CDR3 has 14 amino acids. Deletions cut 0 bases from V and 5 bases from J, with 7 bases between.

Only one count was recorded for this clone. The rearrangement joins TRBV6-2 or TRBV6-3 to TRBJ1-5, with 7 bases fitting TRBD1. The CDR3 extends over 16 amino acids. V trimming: 5 bases; J trimming: 2 bases; junction bases outside the gene matches: 9. Looked up from germline, CDR1 is MNHEY and CDR2 is SVGEGT. CDR3 residues: CASSLRQGRGNQPQHF. The CDR3 coding sequence is TGTGCCAGCAGTCTCCGACAGGGAAGAGGCAATCAGCCCCAGCATTTT.